This T cell receptor beta chain derives from a study of OX40 agonist ivuxolimab in advanced cancers. The wider study: Patients took ivuxolimab, an agonistic anti-OX40 (CD134) antibody. Points from the study as a whole: Partial responders receiving 0.1-3.0 mg/kg showed among the lowest clonal expansion.

Sequencing was performed with immunoSEQ multiplex PCR; in TCRdb, only in-frame clones are kept and a portion is missing. The table shows tens of thousands of clones, with 65% to 90% occurring only once. Trimming pared 0 bases from V and 3 bases from J, leaving 13 bases between. The CDR3 is 15 amino acids. Germline CDR1 SGHDT, CDR2 YYEEEE. The cohort excluded patients with autoimmune disease history or systemic immunosuppression. Blood samples were obtained at baseline, cycle 4 day 1, and cycle 7 day 1. As concerns this clone: Antigen unknown.

The rearrangement joins TRBV5-6 to TRBJ2-7; D is uncertain. The TCR sequence derives from an adult with an advanced solid tumor such as melanoma, head and neck, liver or kidney cancer. Sample: CD4+ or CD8+ T cells sorted from blood, taken in a trial of the OX40 agonist ivuxolimab. The CDR3, as DNA: TGTGCCAGCAGCTTGGCGTGGGCCCAAGGCTACGAGCAGTACTTC. Translated: CASSLAWAQGYEQYF.